One and the same sample provided the 32 T cell receptor beta chains below, sequenced in a study of blood T cells in healthy people across ages. For the second PCR, which ran for roughly 6 to 11 cycles, a sample-barcoded 5' primer and a J-beta primer mix were used. TCRdb itself ran the 5' RACE reads through MiXCR, one entry per CDR3 protein. Of about 1.5 million distinct CDR3 sequences in the sample, 40% to 45% were seen once. The specimen sequenced was blood. The receptors come from a woman in her late teens or twenties in good health.

The chain uses TRBV7-2 and TRBJ1-3, with a tentative D call TRBD1 (6 bases). Trimming took off 1 base at V and 6 bases at J, with 16 bases between the two ends. The CDR3 sequence is 16 residues long. The V gene's germline CDR1 is SGHTA and CDR2 FQGNSA. This chain's CDR3 is CASSLGGQKSQNTIYF. The CDR3 DNA sequence: TGTGCCAGCAGCTTAGGAGGACAGAAATCACAAAACACCATATATTTT. Full variable domain (outside the CDR3, taken from reference TRBV7-2 and TRBJ1-3): GAGVSQSPSNKVTEKGKDVELRCDPISGHTALYWYRQSLGQGLEFLIYFQGNSAPDKSGLPSDRFSAERTGGSVSTLTIQRTQQEDSAVYLCASSLGGQKSQNTIYFGEGSWLTVV.

The chain couples TRBV7-9 to TRBJ1-6; D unclear. This CDR3 has 16 residues. V was trimmed by 5 bases and J by 5 bases, leaving 16 bases between them. CDR1 and CDR2 (germline): SEHNR, FQNEAQ (reference sequence). For the CDR3, the DNA is TGTGCCAGCAGCCAAGCGGAGGGCGCCGATAATTCACCCCTCCACTTT. Amino acids: CASSQAEGADNSPLHF.

This clonotype was picked up many times. The V call is TRBV6-1, the J call TRBJ2-7; D is perhaps TRBD1 (6 bases). Trimming stripped 7 bases from V and 1 base from J, with 8 bases between. CDR1 is MNHNS, CDR2 SASEGT, per germline. This CDR3 is 12 amino acids long. CDR3 coding DNA: TGTGCCAGCAAGGACAGATCCTACGAGCAGTACTTC. Protein sequence: CASKDRSYEQYF.

This rearrangement joins TRBV24-1 to TRBJ1-2; D is unclear. CDR3 size: 13 residues. Trimming removed 6 bases from V and 2 bases from J, with 9 bases in between. Per the germline V gene, CDR1 is KGHDR and CDR2 is SFDVKD. CDR3 region: CATSNPENYGYTF. CDR3 nucleotides: TGTGCCACCAGTAATCCTGAGAACTATGGCTACACCTTC.

Details on this clonotype: At one boundary the junction diverges from the germline segment, which might be a read error. The chain couples TRBV25-1 to TRBJ1-4; no reliable D call. CDR3 length: 15 residues. Germline V gene data show CDR1 as MGHDK and CDR2 as SYGVNS. CDR3: CANSEPGTTNEKLFF. DNA of the CDR3: TGTGCCAACAGTGAACCCGGGACAACTAATGAAAAACTGTTTTTT.

The chain combines TRBV20-1 with TRBJ2-1, with D possibly TRBD2 on 6 matching bases. CDR3 length: 15 amino acids. Germline V gene data show CDR1 as DFQATT and CDR2 as SNEGSKA (reference sequence). V lost 5 bases and J 7 bases, leaving 21 bases between the germline ends. CDR3 amino acids: CSAWLGGRDWNEQFF. DNA of the CDR3: TGCAGTGCTTGGCTAGGTGGAAGGGACTGGAATGAGCAGTTCTTC.

The chain links TRBV20-1 to TRBJ2-5; 8 bases are a match to TRBD2. Germline V gene sequence: CDR1 DFQATT, CDR2 SNEGSKA (reference sequence). V lost 5 bases, J lost 0 bases, and 11 bases stayed unmatched. The CDR3 is 16 amino acids. The CDR3 spells CSAPPISGGDQETQYF. The CDR3 DNA reads TGCAGTGCTCCACCGATAAGCGGGGGTGACCAAGAGACCCAGTACTTC.

The sample holds a few counts of this clonotype. The genes are TRBV20-1 and TRBJ2-1, with 7 bases matching TRBD2. Germline loops: CDR1 DFQATT, CDR2 SNEGSKA (reference sequence). The CDR3 has 17 amino acids. The V and J ends lost 1 base and 4 bases, in that order; junction bases with no gene match: 13. As DNA, the CDR3 is TGCAGTGCTAGAGTTATGTCTAGCGGCCCTGATTACAATGAGCAGTTCTTC. It translates to CSARVMSSGPDYNEQFF.

The J gene is TRBJ2-1, the V gene TRBV7-9; D remains ambiguous. The tail of the sequence fits TRBJ2-7 better, so the J call may be wrong. In germline, CDR1 is SEHNR, CDR2 FQNEAQ (reference sequence). The CDR3 has 14 amino acids. The CDR3 DNA reads as TGTGCCAGCAGCTTAAGGGCAGACCATCTTGAGCAGTACTTC. Its translation is CASSLRADHLEQYF.

Regarding this clonotype: The junction differs from germline at one of its ends, possibly a read error. The CDR3 protein is CTSSLVPGSTDTQYF. The CDR3 region has the DNA TGTACCAGCAGCTTAGTACCAGGAAGCACAGATACGCAGTATTTT. The rearrangement uses TRBV11-2 and TRBJ2-3; D is uncertain. Germline lookup yields CDR1 SGHAT and CDR2 FQNNGV. The CDR3 is 15 amino acids.

This clonotype came up a few times. The J gene is TRBJ2-2, the V gene TRBV7-6, with a possible D match to TRBD2 (5 bases). Trimming cost V 5 bases and J 6 bases, with 10 bases left between them. Germline CDR1 SGHVS, CDR2 FNYEAQ. This CDR3 is built from 13 residues. CDR3 nucleotides: TGTGCCAGCAGCCGAACGGGGTCCGGGGAGCTGTTTTTT. It encodes CASSRTGSGELFF.

The CDR3 reads CASSFWRRERGGYTF. The CDR3 coding sequence is TGTGCCAGCAGTTTTTGGCGTCGTGAACGGGGAGGCTACACCTTC. The V call is TRBV28, the J call TRBJ1-2; D uncertain. Germline V lookup: CDR1 MDHEN, CDR2 SYDVKM. V was cut by 3 bases and J by 8 bases, with 19 bases left in between. The CDR3 covers 15 residues.

Turning to this clonotype: The junction does not match germline at one end; this may be a read error. The gene calls are TRBV7-2 and TRBJ2-3; possible D gene TRBD1, 6 bases. Germline V CDR1 and CDR2: SGHTA, FQGNSA. The CDR3 length is 14 residues. The CDR3 region has the DNA TGTGCCAGCAGCGTAGCCCAGGGGCCAGATACGCAGTATTTT. Protein: CASSVAQGPDTQYF.

This clonotype was counted once. This chain uses TRBV20-1 with TRBJ2-7, with a weak D call TRBD2 (6 bases). In germline, CDR1 is DFQATT, CDR2 SNEGSKA (reference sequence). Trimming removed 3 bases at V and 0 bases at J, with 12 bases between. The CDR3 spans 14 residues. The CDR3 protein is CSARGLSVSYEQYF. The CDR3 nucleotides read TGCAGTGCTAGGGGACTTTCTGTCTCCTACGAGCAGTACTTC.

For the CDR3, the DNA is TGTGCCAGCAGTGACCCGAGGGGGGAGGACAATGAGCAGTTCTTC. It specifies CASSDPRGEDNEQFF. The rearrangement links TRBV6-4 to TRBJ2-1; tentatively, D is TRBD1 or TRBD2 (6 bases each). Germline CDR1 reads MRHNA; CDR2 reads SNTAGT. Trimming shortened V by 2 bases and J by 5 bases, and 13 bases separated the two germline ends. The CDR3 runs to 15 residues.

The chain combines TRBV9 with TRBJ1-6; tentatively, D is TRBD1 (6 bases). The CDR3 has 14 amino acids. The germline gives CDR1 SGDLS, CDR2 YYNGEE. V shed 6 bases and J shed 3 bases, with 10 bases lying between them. The CDR3 DNA reads TGTGCCAGCAACATGGACAGCTATAATTCACCCCTCCACTTT. It is translated as CASNMDSYNSPLHF.

In its sample, this clonotype was seen a few times. CDR3 sequence reads: CASSSGLAGAPNEQFF. The CDR3 bases are TGTGCCAGCAGTTCGGGACTAGCGGGAGCCCCCAATGAGCAGTTCTTC. The chain joins TRBV27 to TRBJ2-1, with 14 bases fitting TRBD2. Per the germline V gene, CDR1 is MNHEY and CDR2 is SMNVEV (reference sequence). The CDR3 is 16 residues long. V shed 4 bases and J 6 bases; nucleotides not matched to a gene: 5.

This clonotype came up a few times. The V and J genes are TRBV3-1 and TRBJ2-1, with D perhaps TRBD2 (6 bases). The CDR3 sequence is 15 residues long. The V gene lost 2 bases and the J gene lost 0 bases, with 8 bases spanning the gap. Germline V gene lookup returns CDR1 LGHDT and CDR2 YNNKEL (reference sequence). CDR3 nucleotides: TGTGCCAGCAGCCAACTACTAGCCTCCTACAATGAGCAGTTCTTC. This translates into CASSQLLASYNEQFF.

V gene TRBV12-3 or TRBV12-4 combines with J gene TRBJ1-1, with D tentatively TRBD1 (5 bases). V lost 6 bases and J lost 1, with 15 bases in between. The CDR3 consists of 15 residues. The CDR3 region is CASRTTGRGNTEAFF. For the CDR3, the DNA is TGTGCCAGCAGAACCACAGGACGGGGGAACACTGAAGCTTTCTTT.

This clonotype was observed a handful of times. This chain links TRBV4-1 with TRBJ2-7, with 9 positions matching TRBD1. CDR1 is MGHRA, CDR2 YSYEKL, per germline. The CDR3 consists of 18 residues. The V gene end was trimmed by 3 bases and the J gene end by 0 bases; junction bases not matched to a gene: 12. The DNA of the CDR3 is TGCGCCAGCAGCCAGCCTCTATGGACAGGGGCCAACTCCTACGAGCAGTACTTC. Its translation: CASSQPLWTGANSYEQYF.

The gene calls are TRBV20-1 and TRBJ2-1; possibly TRBD2 for D (5 bases). The CDR3 runs to 12 residues. The germline V gene has CDR1 DFQATT and CDR2 SNEGSKA (reference sequence). Deletions cut 7 bases from V and 13 bases from J, with 20 bases between. The CDR3 protein is CSGEGERETQFF. CDR3 coding DNA: TGCAGTGGCGAGGGAGAGAGAGAGACCCAGTTCTTC.

As for this clonotype: Since a much larger clone is just one base distant, this may be a read error. CDR3 DNA sequence: TGTGCCAGCAGTGATGATGGCAATCAGCCCCAGCATTTT. Its protein is CASSDDGNQPQHF. This sequence joins TRBV6-5 and TRBJ1-5; no clear D. Germline V gives CDR1 MNHEY, CDR2 SVGAGI. Trimming stripped 5 bases from V and 2 bases from J, with 7 bases between. CDR3 length: 13 amino acids.

This clonotype was recorded a few times. V is TRBV7-2 and J is TRBJ1-5; D call uncertain. The CDR3 is 16 residues long. V lost 0 bases and J 2 bases, leaving 11 bases between the germline ends. Germline V gene data show CDR1 as SGHTA and CDR2 as FQGNSA. The DNA for the CDR3 is TGTGCCAGCAGCTTAGCCACCTTAAGGGGCAATCAGCCCCAGCATTTT. As protein: CASSLATLRGNQPQHF.

This clonotype has just a few counts. The chain combines TRBV5-1 with TRBJ2-3; either TRBD1 or TRBD2 may supply D (5 bases each). Germline V lookup: CDR1 SGHRS, CDR2 YFSETQ. V was clipped by 1 base and J by 2 bases, with 11 bases between them. CDR3 length: 15 amino acids. CDR3 region: CASSLLGANTDTQYF. CDR3 sequence (DNA): TGCGCCAGCAGCTTGCTCGGGGCTAACACAGATACGCAGTATTTT. Combining the CDR3 with reference TRBV5-1 and TRBJ2-3 gives the whole variable domain KAGVTQTPRYLIKTRGQQVTLSCSPISGHRSVSWYQQTPGQGLQFLFEYFSETQRNKGNFPGRFSGRQFSNSRSEMNVSTLELGDSALYLCASSLLGANTDTQYFGPGTRLTVL.

The chain links TRBV7-6 to TRBJ2-5; D is possibly TRBD2 (6 bases). The CDR3 runs 13 residues. Germline V gene sequence: CDR1 SGHVS, CDR2 FNYEAQ. Deletions cut 3 bases from V and 11 bases from J, with 16 bases between. The CDR3 sequence: CASSFGSWGEQYF. The CDR3 DNA follows: TGTGCCAGCAGCTTCGGGAGTTGGGGTGAGCAGTACTTC.

This chain uses TRBV3-1 with TRBJ2-1; no reliable D call. Trimming removed 3 bases from V and 6 bases from J, with 9 bases in between. Germline loops: CDR1 LGHDT, CDR2 YNNKEL (reference sequence). The CDR3 spans 13 residues. This CDR3 is CASSQPPTNEQFF. The CDR3 DNA sequence: TGTGCCAGCAGCCAGCCCCCCACCAATGAGCAGTTCTTC.

This clonotype was counted many times. This chain links TRBV29-1 with TRBJ2-5; weak D call: TRBD2 (5 bases). This CDR3 region has 13 residues. V was shortened by 4 bases and J by 7 bases, with 16 bases between the two germline ends. Germline CDR1 and CDR2: SQVTM and ANQGSEA. CDR3 loop: CSVGSLGGGTQYF. CDR3 nucleotide sequence: TGCAGCGTTGGAAGTTTGGGTGGAGGGACCCAGTACTTC.

V and J are TRBV28 and TRBJ1-2; 7 bases align to TRBD1. The CDR3 runs 16 residues. Unmatched junction bases numbered 11, after V lost 4 bases and J lost 3 bases. CDR1 and CDR2 from the germline V gene are MDHEN and SYDVKM. CDR3 sequence (DNA): TGTGCCAGCAGTTCCCCCGGGAGGGGGCACGACTATGGCTACACCTTC. Protein sequence: CASSSPGRGHDYGYTF.

This clonotype appeared a few times. The V and J genes are TRBV12-3 or TRBV12-4 and TRBJ1-2, with D perhaps matching TRBD1 (5 bases). Trimming stripped 3 bases from V and 4 bases from J, with 9 bases between. This CDR3 region has 13 residues. This CDR3 reads CASSLDTAYGYTF. Written as DNA, the CDR3 is TGTGCCAGCAGTTTGGACACGGCCTATGGCTACACCTTC.

The chain recombines TRBV20-1 with TRBJ2-7, with D tentatively TRBD2 (6 bases). The CDR3 has 14 residues. V shed 6 bases and J shed 0 bases, with 15 bases lying between them. The germline V gene encodes CDR1 DFQATT and CDR2 SNEGSKA (reference sequence). CDR3 sequence (DNA): TGCAGTGCAGTGGGAGGAATAACCTCCTACGAGCAGTACTTC. Encoded protein: CSAVGGITSYEQYF.

This clonotype was picked up a small number of times. The chain employs TRBV12-3 or TRBV12-4 and TRBJ2-7; no firm D call. Trimming removed 6 bases from V and 7 bases from J, with 10 bases in between. The CDR3 consists of 11 residues. CDR3 residues: CASSSLNEQYF. CDR3 DNA: TGTGCCAGCAGCTCTCTGAATGAGCAGTACTTC.

A word on this clonotype: A single base separates this from a much larger clone, so it may be a read error. The chain carries TRBV4-1 and TRBJ2-1, with 7 bases aligning to TRBD1. TRBJ2-7 explains the end of the DNA better; the J call may be wrong. Germline values: CDR1 MGHRA, CDR2 YSYEKL. This CDR3 has 16 amino acids. The DNA for the CDR3 is TGCGCCAGCAGCCAAGTGGACAGGATCTCCTACAATGAGCAGTACTTC. This translates into CASSQVDRISYNEQYF.